These T cell receptor beta chains were read from a single sample in a study of control samples from healthy donors and cancer patients. Produced via immunoSEQ multiplex PCR; TCRdb's table is partial and in-frame only. Counted here are about 130,000 clones, around 90% occurring once; the ten biggest clones make up 2.5%. Input material: blood. These receptors all stem from a man aged 35-49 years in good health. Each CDR3 is given with its conserved first and last residue. The D gene is left open where the match is weak. Some rows mark clone size as missing; the rest say once, few, many or name a class of expanded clone.

abundance: NA
d_gene: NA
j_gene: TRBJ2-7
v_gene: TRBV11-2
CDR3nt: TGTGCCAGCCGCCCCAGAGGTCTAACCTACGAGCAGTACTTC
CDR3aa: CASRPRGLTYEQYF

abundance: few
d_gene: NA
j_gene: TRBJ1-5
v_gene: TRBV12-3/TRBV12-4
CDR3nt: TGTGCCAGCAGTAATACCGGGCCCCAGCATTTT
CDR3aa: CASSNTGPQHF

abundance: NA
d_gene: TRBD2
j_gene: TRBJ2-1
v_gene: TRBV19
CDR3nt: TGTGCCAGTAGTATAGTCCAGCGGGGGGGCCAGTATGAGCAGTTCTTC
CDR3aa: CASSIVQRGGQYEQFF

abundance: few
d_gene: NA
j_gene: TRBJ1-6
v_gene: TRBV5-1
CDR3nt: TGCGCCAGCAGCTTGCGTCAGCGGGATTCACCCCTCCACTTT
CDR3aa: CASSLRQRDSPLHF

abundance: NA
d_gene: NA
j_gene: TRBJ2-2
v_gene: TRBV6-5
CDR3nt: TGTGCCAGCACCAGGAACTTCCCCGACACCGGGGAGCTGTTTTTT
CDR3aa: CASTRNFPDTGELFF

abundance: NA
d_gene: NA
j_gene: TRBJ2-7
v_gene: TRBV5-6
CDR3nt: TGTGCCAGCAGCTCGTACTACGAGCAGTACTTC
CDR3aa: CASSSYYEQYF

abundance: NA
d_gene: TRBD1
j_gene: TRBJ1-3
v_gene: TRBV30
CDR3nt: TGTGGTGGAGGGGGACAGTCTGGAAACACCATATATTTT
CDR3aa: CGGGGQSGNTIYF

abundance: NA
d_gene: NA
j_gene: TRBJ1-1
v_gene: TRBV2
CDR3nt: TGTGCCAGCAGAGCCGACAGAACCGAAGCTTTCTTT
CDR3aa: CASRADRTEAFF

abundance: NA
d_gene: TRBD2
j_gene: TRBJ2-1
v_gene: TRBV5-6
CDR3nt: TGTGCCAGCAGCTTGAGCGTAGCGGGGGGGGATTACAATGAGCAGTTCTTC
CDR3aa: CASSLSVAGGDYNEQFF

abundance: NA
d_gene: TRBD1
j_gene: TRBJ2-1
v_gene: TRBV5-1
CDR3nt: TGCGCCAGCAGCCCCCTGGGACAGGGTAATGAGCAGTTCTTC
CDR3aa: CASSPLGQGNEQFF

abundance: NA
d_gene: TRBD1
j_gene: TRBJ2-6
v_gene: TRBV10-3
CDR3nt: TGTGCCATCAGGAGGGACAGGGAACACTCTGGGGCCAACGTCCTGACTTTC
CDR3aa: CAIRRDREHSGANVLTF

abundance: NA
d_gene: NA
j_gene: TRBJ1-6
v_gene: TRBV7-9
CDR3nt: TGTGCCCACGGGGGGGGGCCGCGTTCACCCCTCCACTTT
CDR3aa: CAHGGGPRSPLHF

abundance: NA
d_gene: NA
j_gene: TRBJ1-5
v_gene: TRBV6-5
CDR3nt: TGTGCCAGCACAGGGACGGATAGCAATCAGCCCCAGCATTTT
CDR3aa: CASTGTDSNQPQHF

abundance: NA
d_gene: TRBD2
j_gene: TRBJ2-5
v_gene: TRBV11-2
CDR3nt: TGTGCCAGCAGCCGACTAGCGGAGCGCCGTAACTTC
CDR3aa: CASSRLAERRNF

abundance: NA
d_gene: NA
j_gene: TRBJ1-4
v_gene: TRBV5-6
CDR3nt: TGTGCCAGCAGCTTGAGACGGGAGTTTGAAAAACTGTTTTTT
CDR3aa: CASSLRREFEKLFF

abundance: NA
d_gene: NA
j_gene: TRBJ1-2
v_gene: TRBV19
CDR3nt: TGTGCCAGTAGTATAGAGCAGAGTCGCTACACCTTC
CDR3aa: CASSIEQSRYTF

abundance: NA
d_gene: TRBD1
j_gene: TRBJ2-5
v_gene: TRBV7-2
CDR3nt: TGTGCCAGCAGCCTATTGACAGGGGCGGAGACCCAGTACTTC
CDR3aa: CASSLLTGAETQYF

abundance: NA
d_gene: TRBD2
j_gene: TRBJ2-3
v_gene: TRBV24-1
CDR3nt: TGTGCCACCAGTCGGGGAGGGGACACAGATACGCAGTATTTT
CDR3aa: CATSRGGDTDTQYF

abundance: NA
d_gene: NA
j_gene: TRBJ1-1
v_gene: TRBV10-3
CDR3nt: TGTGCCATCAGTGTGGTGCAGAACACTGAAGCTTTCTTT
CDR3aa: CAISVVQNTEAFF

abundance: NA
d_gene: NA
j_gene: TRBJ2-7
v_gene: TRBV27
CDR3nt: TGTGCCAGCAGTTTAAAGGTTAGTTCCTACGAGCAGTACTTC
CDR3aa: CASSLKVSSYEQYF

abundance: NA
d_gene: NA
j_gene: TRBJ1-6
v_gene: TRBV7-8
CDR3nt: TGTGCCAGCAGCTTAGCGGCGGGGACGAATTCACCCCTCCACTTT
CDR3aa: CASSLAAGTNSPLHF

abundance: few
d_gene: NA
j_gene: TRBJ1-4
v_gene: TRBV5-6
CDR3nt: TGTGCCAGCAGCTTGGTTGGCAGCTCAACTAATGAAAAACTGTTTTTT
CDR3aa: CASSLVGSSTNEKLFF

abundance: NA
d_gene: NA
j_gene: TRBJ1-1
v_gene: TRBV20-1
CDR3nt: TGCAGTGCTAGTTCCCCGGCCGGGGCGGGGAACACTGAAGCTTTCTTT
CDR3aa: CSASSPAGAGNTEAFF

abundance: NA
d_gene: NA
j_gene: TRBJ1-1
v_gene: TRBV7-3
CDR3nt: TGTGCCAGCAGCCCCCGGGCAGGGGCCACTGAAGCTTTCTTT
CDR3aa: CASSPRAGATEAFF

abundance: NA
d_gene: TRBD1
j_gene: TRBJ1-3
v_gene: TRBV12-5
CDR3nt: TGTGCTAGTGGGCGAGGACGGACAGGCTCTGGAAACACCATATATTTT
CDR3aa: CASGRGRTGSGNTIYF

abundance: NA
d_gene: NA
j_gene: TRBJ1-6
v_gene: TRBV19
CDR3nt: TGTGCCAGTAGGATATCAGGCGTCGGCTACTTGGGATCACCCCTCCACTTT
CDR3aa: CASRISGVGYLGSPLHF

abundance: NA
d_gene: NA
j_gene: TRBJ1-2
v_gene: TRBV7-2
CDR3nt: TGTGCCAGCAGCTTAGTCGCAGGCGGCTATGGCTACACCTTC
CDR3aa: CASSLVAGGYGYTF

abundance: NA
d_gene: NA
j_gene: TRBJ1-1
v_gene: TRBV19
CDR3nt: TGTGCCAGTCGTGGGAGGGGACGGAACACTGAAGCTTTCTTT
CDR3aa: CASRGRGRNTEAFF

abundance: once
d_gene: NA
j_gene: TRBJ1-2
v_gene: TRBV9
CDR3nt: TGTGCCAGCAGCTCCGCCTGGGGGCTCCTCCCTACCTTC
CDR3aa: CASSSAWGLLPTF

abundance: NA
d_gene: NA
j_gene: TRBJ1-1
v_gene: TRBV20-1
CDR3nt: TGCAGTGCTGGACGGTCTCGAGAAGCTTTCTTT
CDR3aa: CSAGRSREAFF

abundance: NA
d_gene: NA
j_gene: TRBJ2-3
v_gene: TRBV3-1/TRBV3-2
CDR3nt: TGTGCCAGCAGCCAAGTGGGTCTCACAGATACGCAGTATTTT
CDR3aa: CASSQVGLTDTQYF

abundance: NA
d_gene: NA
j_gene: TRBJ2-1
v_gene: TRBV5-1
CDR3nt: TGCGCCAGCAGCTCAACTTCGGCCACAGGGTTGGGTTCCTACAATGAGCAGTTCTTC
CDR3aa: CASSSTSATGLGSYNEQFF

abundance: few
d_gene: NA
j_gene: TRBJ2-5
v_gene: TRBV7-6
CDR3nt: TGTGCCAGCAGCTTAGGGGTCCACAACAGGGCGTATCAAGAGACCCAGTACTTC
CDR3aa: CASSLGVHNRAYQETQYF

abundance: NA
d_gene: NA
j_gene: TRBJ2-2
v_gene: TRBV7-4
CDR3nt: TGTGCCAGCAGCTTAGTGGTGGCCACCGGGGAGCTGTTTTTT
CDR3aa: CASSLVVATGELFF

abundance: NA
d_gene: NA
j_gene: TRBJ2-1
v_gene: TRBV10-1
CDR3nt: TGCGCCAGCAGGGCGGGACGTGATGGTGAGCAGTTCTTC
CDR3aa: CASRAGRDGEQFF

abundance: NA
d_gene: NA
j_gene: TRBJ2-1
v_gene: TRBV9
CDR3nt: TGTGCCAGCAGCGTGCAGAAAGGGACGCATGAGCAGTTCTTC
CDR3aa: CASSVQKGTHEQFF

abundance: NA
d_gene: TRBD1
j_gene: TRBJ1-1
v_gene: TRBV7-2
CDR3nt: TGTGCCAGCAGCTTAAGGGGGCGCGGTATGGATGAAGCTTTCTTT
CDR3aa: CASSLRGRGMDEAFF

abundance: NA
d_gene: NA
j_gene: TRBJ1-2
v_gene: TRBV2
CDR3nt: TGTGCCAGCACCTTCGGACGGAGCTATGGCTACACCTTC
CDR3aa: CASTFGRSYGYTF

abundance: few
d_gene: TRBD1
j_gene: TRBJ2-3
v_gene: TRBV29-1
CDR3nt: TGCAGCGTCAAGGGGGCCGGACAGGGGTCTACAGATACGCAGTATTTT
CDR3aa: CSVKGAGQGSTDTQYF

abundance: once
d_gene: TRBD1
j_gene: TRBJ2-3
v_gene: TRBV2
CDR3nt: TGTGCCAGCAGGGGAGCGGACAGGATAGGGCCAACGCAGTATTTT
CDR3aa: CASRGADRIGPTQYF

abundance: NA
d_gene: NA
j_gene: TRBJ1-3
v_gene: TRBV7-2
CDR3nt: TGTGCCAGCAGCTTAGTTCCCGGGGGCGCGGGAAACACCATATATTTT
CDR3aa: CASSLVPGGAGNTIYF

abundance: once
d_gene: NA
j_gene: TRBJ2-6
v_gene: TRBV11-1
CDR3nt: TGTGCCAGCAGCCAGGGACTGGCCTCTGGGGCCAACGTCCTGACTTTC
CDR3aa: CASSQGLASGANVLTF

abundance: few
d_gene: TRBD1
j_gene: TRBJ2-7
v_gene: TRBV5-1
CDR3nt: TGCGCCAGCAGCCGGCGGGACAGGGTCGACGAGCAGTACTTC
CDR3aa: CASSRRDRVDEQYF

abundance: NA
d_gene: NA
j_gene: TRBJ1-1
v_gene: TRBV9
CDR3nt: TGTGCCAGCAGCGTAAGGGGGGTCCCCACTGAAGCTTTCTTT
CDR3aa: CASSVRGVPTEAFF

abundance: NA
d_gene: NA
j_gene: TRBJ2-7
v_gene: TRBV29-1
CDR3nt: TGCAGCGGTGTCCGAGGTGACGAGCAGTACTTC
CDR3aa: CSGVRGDEQYF

abundance: NA
d_gene: NA
j_gene: TRBJ2-5
v_gene: TRBV6-5
CDR3nt: TGTGCCAGCAGTTACGCACCAACAGGTCGAGAGACCCAGTACTTC
CDR3aa: CASSYAPTGRETQYF

abundance: NA
d_gene: NA
j_gene: TRBJ1-6
v_gene: TRBV18
CDR3nt: TGTGCCAGCTCCCGTGGCCTCGCGGGCAATTCACCCCTCCACTTT
CDR3aa: CASSRGLAGNSPLHF

abundance: NA
d_gene: TRBD2
j_gene: TRBJ2-7
v_gene: TRBV5-8
CDR3nt: TGTGCCAGCAGCTTGGAGGGACTAGCGGGGGATAGCGAGCAGTACTTC
CDR3aa: CASSLEGLAGDSEQYF

abundance: NA
d_gene: NA
j_gene: TRBJ2-7
v_gene: TRBV5-1
CDR3nt: TGCGCCAGCAGCCAGGACAGAATCCCCCACGAGCAGTACTTC
CDR3aa: CASSQDRIPHEQYF

abundance: NA
d_gene: TRBD2
j_gene: TRBJ2-5
v_gene: TRBV7-6
CDR3nt: TGTGCCAGCAGCTTAGCGGCTAGCGGGGGGGCTGAGACCCAGTACTTC
CDR3aa: CASSLAASGGAETQYF

abundance: NA
d_gene: NA
j_gene: TRBJ2-2
v_gene: TRBV18
CDR3nt: TGTGCCAGCTCACCATCCCCCCGGGGGAACACCGGGGAGCTGTTTTTT
CDR3aa: CASSPSPRGNTGELFF

abundance: NA
d_gene: TRBD1
j_gene: TRBJ1-4
v_gene: TRBV4-1
CDR3nt: TGCGCCAGCAGCCAAGGAACAGGGGGCATGACAACTAATGAAAAACTGTTTTTT
CDR3aa: CASSQGTGGMTTNEKLFF

abundance: NA
d_gene: NA
j_gene: TRBJ2-1
v_gene: TRBV12-5
CDR3nt: TGTGCTAGTGGTTTGGTAGTGAGAGATGAGCAGTTCTTC
CDR3aa: CASGLVVRDEQFF

abundance: few
d_gene: NA
j_gene: TRBJ2-7
v_gene: TRBV7-8
CDR3nt: TGTGCCAGCAGCTTAGGCAGGATAAACGAGCAGTACTTC
CDR3aa: CASSLGRINEQYF

abundance: NA
d_gene: NA
j_gene: TRBJ2-5
v_gene: TRBV5-1
CDR3nt: TGCGCCAGCAGCTCTCATTTTTACGACCAAGAGACCCAGTACTTC
CDR3aa: CASSSHFYDQETQYF

abundance: NA
d_gene: NA
j_gene: TRBJ2-1
v_gene: TRBV7-3
CDR3nt: TGTGCCAGCAGCTCGGGAGCCTACAATGAGCAGTTCTTC
CDR3aa: CASSSGAYNEQFF

abundance: NA
d_gene: NA
j_gene: TRBJ1-2
v_gene: TRBV4-1
CDR3nt: TGCGCCAGCAGCTCCCGCAGCGGCTATGGCTACACCTTC
CDR3aa: CASSSRSGYGYTF